The source of this TCR beta chain is a study of cytomegalovirus exposure and HLA in healthy donors. Study-level background: About 85 million unique TCR sequences came from HLA-typed donors in an early release. The Caucasian-associated ancestry cluster contained 81% of the roughly 400 genotyped donors.

PCR was performed using 60 Vbeta and 13 Jbeta primers. This table comes from immunoSEQ multiplex PCR, and its TCRdb copy is limited to in-frame clones, with some not included. This sample has about 120,000 clones, with roughly 63% found just once. With regard to this clone: Its antigen remains unidentified.

General study findings and limits: Presence/absence analyses rested on an assumption that sequencing depth was roughly uniform across donors. TCR beta V- and J-gene trimming was later associated with a missense DCLRE1C variant.

This TCR came from a middle-aged man in good health and CMV-seropositive. The source material was PBMCs.

This chain's CDR3 is CASSLAEKQYF. CDR3 bases: TGTGCCAGCTCTTTAGCGGAAAAGCAGTACTTC. The rearrangement joins TRBV2 to TRBJ2-7; a possible D gene is TRBD2 (6 bases). V gave up 8 bases and J gave up 8 bases, with 13 bases separating them. Per germline, CDR1 SNHLY and CDR2 FYNNEI. CDR3 length: 11 residues.